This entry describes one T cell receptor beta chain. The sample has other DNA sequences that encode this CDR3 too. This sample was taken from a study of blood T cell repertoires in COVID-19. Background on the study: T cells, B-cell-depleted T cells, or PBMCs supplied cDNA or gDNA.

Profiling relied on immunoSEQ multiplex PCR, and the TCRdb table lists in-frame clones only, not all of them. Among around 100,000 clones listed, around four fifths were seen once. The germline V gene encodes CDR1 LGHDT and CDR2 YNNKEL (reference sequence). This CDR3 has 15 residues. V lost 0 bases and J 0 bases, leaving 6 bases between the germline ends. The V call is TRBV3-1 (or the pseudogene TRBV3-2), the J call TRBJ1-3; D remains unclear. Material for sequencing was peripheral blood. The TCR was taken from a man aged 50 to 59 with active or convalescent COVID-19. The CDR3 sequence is CASSQDSGSGNTIYF. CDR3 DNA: TGTGCCAGCAGCCAAGATTCCGGCTCTGGAAACACCATATATTTT.